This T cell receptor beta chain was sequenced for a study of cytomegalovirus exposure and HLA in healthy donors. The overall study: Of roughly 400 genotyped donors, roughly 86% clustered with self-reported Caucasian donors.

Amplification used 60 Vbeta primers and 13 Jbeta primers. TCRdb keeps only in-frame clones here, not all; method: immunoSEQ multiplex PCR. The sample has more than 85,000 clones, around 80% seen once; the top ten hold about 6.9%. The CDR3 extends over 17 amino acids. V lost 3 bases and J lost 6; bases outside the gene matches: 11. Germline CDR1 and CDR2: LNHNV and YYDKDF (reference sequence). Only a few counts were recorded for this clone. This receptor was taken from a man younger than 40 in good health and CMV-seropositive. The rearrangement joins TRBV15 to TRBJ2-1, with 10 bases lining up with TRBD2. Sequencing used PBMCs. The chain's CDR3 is CATSRPLGLAEFNEQFF. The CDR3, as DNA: TGTGCCACCAGCAGGCCTCTAGGACTAGCGGAGTTCAATGAGCAGTTCTTC.